The TCR beta chain described here comes from a study of Graves' ophthalmopathy and Graves' hyperthyroidism. This clonotype was found many times. Its specificity is unknown. Amplified TCR beta CDR3 regions were obtained using RNA transcripts as template. An initial RT-PCR round employing HTBI primers preceded a second-round multiplex PCR. Using its own MiXCR run on the multiplex PCR reads, TCRdb lists one record per CDR3 protein. This repertoire shows approximately 460,000 distinct CDR3 sequences, 13% to 15% found once; its top ten account for about 9.4%. Those donors who had ophthalmopathy presented with moderate-to-severe activity, a CAS of ≥3, a NOSPECS of ≥4 and a duration under 3 months. Clinicians diagnosed using symptoms, serum thyroxine, TRAb, thyroid ultrasound and orbital computed tomography. Study-level results: Distinction of ophthalmopathy from stable hyperthyroidism by a 13-signature model reached roughly 87% sensitivity and more than 65% specificity. Blood repertoires reportedly contained most expanded thyroid clonotypes above 0.001 frequency.

The TCR comes from a woman in her thirties with Graves' ophthalmopathy. Input material: blood.

The CDR3 nucleotides read TGTGCCAGCAGTTCCCTGGGCCGACTAGCGAGACAAGAGACCCAGTACTTC. It codes for CASSSLGRLARQETQYF. The chain has TRBV6-5 and TRBJ2-5; 8 nucleotides agree with TRBD2. CDR1 and CDR2 (germline): MNHEY, SVGAGI. The CDR3 consists of 17 residues. V lost 4 bases and J lost 2; bases outside the gene matches: 12.